This T cell receptor beta chain appears in the sequencing data of a study of blood T cell repertoires in COVID-19. Produced via immunoSEQ multiplex PCR; TCRdb's table is partial and in-frame only. The sample has fewer than 80,000 clones, roughly 90% seen once. V lost 3 bases and J lost 4; bases outside the gene matches: 3. The CDR3 runs to 14 residues. Per germline, CDR1 MDHEN and CDR2 SYDVKM. The specimen sequenced was peripheral blood. This sequence originates from a man between 50 and 59 years old with acute or convalescent COVID-19. J is TRBJ1-5 and V is TRBV28, with 7 bases lining up with TRBD1. Here the CDR3 DNA reads TGTGCCAGCAGTTTGCGACAGGGTAATCAGCCCCAGCATTTT. This codes for CASSLRQGNQPQHF.